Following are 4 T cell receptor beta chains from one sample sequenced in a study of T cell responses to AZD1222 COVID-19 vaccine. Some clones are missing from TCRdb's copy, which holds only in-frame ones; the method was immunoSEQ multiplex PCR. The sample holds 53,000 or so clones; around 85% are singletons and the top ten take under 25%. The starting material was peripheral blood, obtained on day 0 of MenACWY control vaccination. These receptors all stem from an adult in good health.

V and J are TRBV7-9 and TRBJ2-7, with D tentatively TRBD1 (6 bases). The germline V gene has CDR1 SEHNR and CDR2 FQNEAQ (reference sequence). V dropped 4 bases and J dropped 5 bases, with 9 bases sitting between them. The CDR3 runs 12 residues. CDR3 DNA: TGTGCCAGCAGCTCAACAGGGCACGAGCAGTACTTC. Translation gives CASSSTGHEQYF.

CDR3 amino acids: CAWSVKETQYF. CDR3 nucleotides: TGTGCCTGGAGTGTAAAAGAGACCCAGTACTTC. The rearrangement uses TRBV30 and TRBJ2-5; D is undetermined. CDR3 length equals 11 residues. Germline V gives CDR1 GTSNPN, CDR2 SVGIG (reference sequence). Trimming removed 0 bases from V and 3 bases from J, with 2 bases in between.

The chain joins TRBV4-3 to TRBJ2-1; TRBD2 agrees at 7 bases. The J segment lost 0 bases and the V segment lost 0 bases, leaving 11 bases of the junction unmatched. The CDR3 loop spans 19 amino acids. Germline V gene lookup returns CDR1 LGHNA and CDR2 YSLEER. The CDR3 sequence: CASSQDSASSGYSYNEQFF. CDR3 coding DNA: TGCGCCAGCAGCCAAGATTCGGCTTCTAGCGGATACTCCTACAATGAGCAGTTCTTC.

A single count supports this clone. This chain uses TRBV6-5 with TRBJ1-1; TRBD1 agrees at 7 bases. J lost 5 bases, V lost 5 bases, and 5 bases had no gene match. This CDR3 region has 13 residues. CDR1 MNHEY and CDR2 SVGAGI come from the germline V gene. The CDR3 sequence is CASSQYRGTEAFF. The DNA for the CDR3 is TGTGCCAGCAGTCAATACAGGGGAACTGAAGCTTTCTTT.